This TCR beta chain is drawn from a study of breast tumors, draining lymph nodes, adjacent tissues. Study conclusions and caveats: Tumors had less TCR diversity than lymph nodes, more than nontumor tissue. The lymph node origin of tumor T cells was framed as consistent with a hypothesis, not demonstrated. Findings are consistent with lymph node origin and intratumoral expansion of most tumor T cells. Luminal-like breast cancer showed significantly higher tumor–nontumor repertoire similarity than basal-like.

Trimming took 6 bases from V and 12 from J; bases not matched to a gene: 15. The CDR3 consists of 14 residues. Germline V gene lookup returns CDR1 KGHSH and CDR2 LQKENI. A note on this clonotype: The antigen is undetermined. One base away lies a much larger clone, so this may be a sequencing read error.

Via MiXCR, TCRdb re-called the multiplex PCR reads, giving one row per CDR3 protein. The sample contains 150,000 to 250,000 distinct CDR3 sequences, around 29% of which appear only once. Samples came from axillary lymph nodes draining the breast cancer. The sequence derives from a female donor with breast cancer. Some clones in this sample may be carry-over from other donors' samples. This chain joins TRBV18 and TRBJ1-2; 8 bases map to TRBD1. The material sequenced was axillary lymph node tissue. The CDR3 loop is CASSPSGTGGGHTF. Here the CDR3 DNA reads TGTGCCAGCTCTCCCTCCGGGACAGGTGGCGGCCACACCTTC. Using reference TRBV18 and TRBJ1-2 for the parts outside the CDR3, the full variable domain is NAGVMQNPRHLVRRRGQEARLRCSPMKGHSHVYWYRQLPEEGLKFMVYLQKENIIDESGMPKERFSAEFPKEGPSILRIQQVVRGDSAAYFCASSPSGTGGGHTFGSGTRLTVV.